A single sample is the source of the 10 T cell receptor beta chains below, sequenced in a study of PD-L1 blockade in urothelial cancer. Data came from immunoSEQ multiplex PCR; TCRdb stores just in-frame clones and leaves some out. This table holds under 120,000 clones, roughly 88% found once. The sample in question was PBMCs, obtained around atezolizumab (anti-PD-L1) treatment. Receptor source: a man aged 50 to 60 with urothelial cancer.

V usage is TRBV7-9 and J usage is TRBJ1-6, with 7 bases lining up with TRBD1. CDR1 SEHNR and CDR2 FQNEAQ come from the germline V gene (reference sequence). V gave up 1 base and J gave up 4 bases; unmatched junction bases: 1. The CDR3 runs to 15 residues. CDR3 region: CASSLGQGYNSPLHF. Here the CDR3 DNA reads TGTGCCAGCAGCTTAGGACAGGGATATAATTCACCCCTCCACTTT.

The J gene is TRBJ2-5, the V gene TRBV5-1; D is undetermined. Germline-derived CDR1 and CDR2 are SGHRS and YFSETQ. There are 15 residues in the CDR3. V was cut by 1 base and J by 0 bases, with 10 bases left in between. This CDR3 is CASSLIPSYQETQYF. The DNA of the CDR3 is TGCGCCAGCAGCTTGATACCCAGTTACCAAGAGACCCAGTACTTC.

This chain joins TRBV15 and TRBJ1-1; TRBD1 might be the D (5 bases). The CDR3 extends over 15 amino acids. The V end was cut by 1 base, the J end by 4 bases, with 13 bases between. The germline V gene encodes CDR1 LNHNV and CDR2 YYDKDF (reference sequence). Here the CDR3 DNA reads TGTGCCACCAGCAGAGGGGCCGGGGGTAGCACTGAAGCTTTCTTT. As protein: CATSRGAGGSTEAFF.

The CDR3 nucleotides are TGTGCCATCAGGAATTCCCAGGGGGCCTACGAGCAGTACTTC. This codes for CAIRNSQGAYEQYF. The chain uses TRBV10-3 and TRBJ2-7; 7 bases map to TRBD1. Germline CDR1 reads ENHRY; CDR2 reads SYGVKD. V lost 6 bases, J lost 2 bases, and 7 bases stayed unmatched. CDR3 size: 14 residues.

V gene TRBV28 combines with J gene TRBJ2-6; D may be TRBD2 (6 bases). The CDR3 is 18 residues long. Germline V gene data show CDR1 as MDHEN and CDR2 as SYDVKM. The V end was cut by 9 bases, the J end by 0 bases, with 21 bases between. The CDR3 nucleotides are TGTGCCAGTCTTCCGCGGGGACTGTCCGCCTCTGGGGCCAACGTCCTGACTTTC. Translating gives CASLPRGLSASGANVLTF.

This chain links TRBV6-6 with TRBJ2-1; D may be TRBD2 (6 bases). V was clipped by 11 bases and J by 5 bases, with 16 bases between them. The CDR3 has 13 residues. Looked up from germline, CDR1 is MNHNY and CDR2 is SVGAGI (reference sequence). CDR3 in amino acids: CARWGGTNNEQFF. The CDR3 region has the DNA TGTGCCCGGTGGGGAGGTACGAACAATGAGCAGTTCTTC.

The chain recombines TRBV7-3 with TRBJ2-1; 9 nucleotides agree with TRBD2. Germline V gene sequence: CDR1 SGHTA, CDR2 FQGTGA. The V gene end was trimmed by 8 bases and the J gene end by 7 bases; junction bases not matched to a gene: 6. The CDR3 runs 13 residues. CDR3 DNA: TGTGCCAGCGGGGCGGGAGGGGTAAATGAGCAGTTCTTC. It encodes CASGAGGVNEQFF.

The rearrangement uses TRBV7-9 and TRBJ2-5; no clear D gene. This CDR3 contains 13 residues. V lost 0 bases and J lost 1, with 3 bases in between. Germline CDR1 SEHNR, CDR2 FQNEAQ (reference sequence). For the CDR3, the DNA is TGTGCCAGCAGCTTAGCGGCCCAAGAGACCCAGTACTTC. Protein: CASSLAAQETQYF.

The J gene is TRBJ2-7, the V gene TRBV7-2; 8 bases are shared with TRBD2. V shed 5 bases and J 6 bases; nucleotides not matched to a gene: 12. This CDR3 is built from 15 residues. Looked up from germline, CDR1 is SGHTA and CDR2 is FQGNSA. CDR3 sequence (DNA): TGTGCCAGCAGCCCCGAACGTAGCGGGACGTCCGAGCAGTACTTC. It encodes CASSPERSGTSEQYF.

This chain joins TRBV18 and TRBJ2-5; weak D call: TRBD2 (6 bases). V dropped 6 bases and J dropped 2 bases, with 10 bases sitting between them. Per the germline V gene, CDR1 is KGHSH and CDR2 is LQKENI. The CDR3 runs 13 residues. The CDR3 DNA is TGTGCCAGCTCTGGACTACGACAAGAGACCCAGTACTTC. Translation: CASSGLRQETQYF.